This T cell receptor beta chain was recovered during a study of blood T cell repertoires in COVID-19. TCRdb keeps only in-frame clones here, not all; method: immunoSEQ multiplex PCR. Here the sample spans roughly 240,000 clones, 70% to 90% being singletons. V gave up 0 bases and J gave up 1 base; unmatched junction bases: 2. The CDR3 sequence is 16 residues long. The germline CDR1 and CDR2 sequences are MNHNY and SVGAGI (reference sequence). Sequencing used peripheral blood. This receptor was identified in a woman younger than 45 who had recovered from COVID-19. The J gene is TRBJ2-2, the V gene TRBV6-6; 7 bases are shared with TRBD1. The CDR3 reads CASSYSWDRNTGELFF. For the CDR3, the DNA is TGTGCCAGCAGTTACTCATGGGACAGGAACACCGGGGAGCTGTTTTTT.